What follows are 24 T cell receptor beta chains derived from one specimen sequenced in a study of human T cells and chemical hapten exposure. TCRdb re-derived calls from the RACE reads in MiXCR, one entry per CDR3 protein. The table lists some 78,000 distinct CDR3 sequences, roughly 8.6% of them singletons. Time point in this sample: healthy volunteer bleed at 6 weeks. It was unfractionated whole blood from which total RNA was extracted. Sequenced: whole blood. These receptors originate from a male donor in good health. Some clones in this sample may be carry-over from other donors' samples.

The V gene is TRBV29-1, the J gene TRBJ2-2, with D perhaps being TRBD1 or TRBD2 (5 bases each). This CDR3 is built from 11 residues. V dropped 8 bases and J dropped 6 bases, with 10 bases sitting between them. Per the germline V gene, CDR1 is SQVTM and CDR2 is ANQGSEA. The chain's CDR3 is CSFLGAGELFF. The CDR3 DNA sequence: TGCAGCTTCCTGGGGGCCGGGGAGCTGTTTTTT.

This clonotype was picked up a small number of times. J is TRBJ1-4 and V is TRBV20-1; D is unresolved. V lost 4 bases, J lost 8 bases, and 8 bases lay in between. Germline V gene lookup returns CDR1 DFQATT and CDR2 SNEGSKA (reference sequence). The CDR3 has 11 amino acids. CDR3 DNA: TGCAGTGCTAAGAACGAGGAAAAACTGTTTTTT. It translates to CSAKNEEKLFF.

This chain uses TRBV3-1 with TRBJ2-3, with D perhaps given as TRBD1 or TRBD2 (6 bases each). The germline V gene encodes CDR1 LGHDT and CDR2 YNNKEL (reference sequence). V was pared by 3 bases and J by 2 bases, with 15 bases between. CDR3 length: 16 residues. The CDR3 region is CASSQRNGGPTDTQYF. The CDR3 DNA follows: TGTGCCAGCAGCCAGAGGAACGGGGGCCCCACAGATACGCAGTATTTT.

The CDR3 DNA reads as TGTGCCAGCAGCAAAGTGGGGGGATCTGGGGCCAACGTCCTGACTTTC. Translating it yields CASSKVGGSGANVLTF. The V call is TRBV6-2 or TRBV6-3, the J call TRBJ2-6, with a weak D call TRBD2 (6 bases). V dropped 6 bases and J dropped 1 base, with 13 bases sitting between them. This CDR3 spans 16 amino acids. CDR1 and CDR2 (germline): MNHEY, SVGEGT.

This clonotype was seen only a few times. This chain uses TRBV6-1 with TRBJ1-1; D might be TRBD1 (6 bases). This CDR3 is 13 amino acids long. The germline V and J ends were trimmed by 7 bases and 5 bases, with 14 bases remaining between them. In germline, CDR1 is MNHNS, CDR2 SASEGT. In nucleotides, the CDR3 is TGTGCCAGCAAGGATCAGGGGTTGACTGAAGCTTTCTTT. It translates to CASKDQGLTEAFF.

The CDR3 bases are TGTGCCAGCTCGGAGGGGAACGAGCAGTACTTC. This codes for CASSEGNEQYF. The chain is built from TRBV18 and TRBJ2-7, with D possibly matching TRBD2 (6 bases). V was clipped by 6 bases and J by 5 bases, with 8 bases between them. The length of the CDR3 is 11 residues. Germline values: CDR1 KGHSH, CDR2 LQKENI.

CDR3 nucleotide sequence: TGTGCCAGCAGTCCGTACGACGAGAACACTGAAGCTTTCTTT. Protein product: CASSPYDENTEAFF. The V gene is TRBV28, the J gene TRBJ1-1, with no clear D. Germline CDR1 MDHEN, CDR2 SYDVKM. The CDR3 totals 14 residues. The V end lost 5 bases, the J end lost 1 base, and 11 bases lay between the germline ends. The variable domain in full, with the rest retrieved from reference TRBV28 and TRBJ1-1, is DVKVTQSSRYLVKRTGEKVFLECVQDMDHENMFWYRQDPGLGLRLIYFSYDVKMKEKGDIPEGYSVSREKKERFSLILESASTNQTSMYLCASSPYDENTEAFFGQGTRLTVV.

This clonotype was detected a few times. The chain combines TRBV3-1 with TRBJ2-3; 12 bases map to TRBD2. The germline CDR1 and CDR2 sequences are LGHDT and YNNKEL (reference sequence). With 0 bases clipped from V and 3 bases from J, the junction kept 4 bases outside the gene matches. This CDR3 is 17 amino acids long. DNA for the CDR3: TGTGCCAGCAGCCAAGATTTCACTAGCGGGAGGACAGATACGCAGTATTTT. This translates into CASSQDFTSGRTDTQYF.

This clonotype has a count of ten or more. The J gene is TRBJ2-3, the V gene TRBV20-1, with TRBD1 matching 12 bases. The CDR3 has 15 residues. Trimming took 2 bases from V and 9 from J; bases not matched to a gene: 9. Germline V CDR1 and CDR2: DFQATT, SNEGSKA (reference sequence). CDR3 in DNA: TGCAGTGCTAGATCTCCGGGACAGGGGGCCGGGACGCAGTATTTT. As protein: CSARSPGQGAGTQYF.

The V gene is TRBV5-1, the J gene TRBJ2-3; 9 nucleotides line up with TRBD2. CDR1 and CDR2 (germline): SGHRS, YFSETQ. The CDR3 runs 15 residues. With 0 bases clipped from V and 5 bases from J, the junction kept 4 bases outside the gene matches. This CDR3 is CASSLGRGGEDTQYF. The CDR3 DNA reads TGCGCCAGCAGCTTGGGGCGGGGGGGCGAAGATACGCAGTATTTT. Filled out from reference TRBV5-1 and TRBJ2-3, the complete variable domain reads KAGVTQTPRYLIKTRGQQVTLSCSPISGHRSVSWYQQTPGQGLQFLFEYFSETQRNKGNFPGRFSGRQFSNSRSEMNVSTLELGDSALYLCASSLGRGGEDTQYFGPGTRLTVL.

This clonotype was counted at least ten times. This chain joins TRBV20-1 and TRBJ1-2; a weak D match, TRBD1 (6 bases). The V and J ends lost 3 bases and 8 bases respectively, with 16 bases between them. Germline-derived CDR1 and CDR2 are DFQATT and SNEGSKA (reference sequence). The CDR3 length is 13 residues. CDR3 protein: CSARENREAGYTF. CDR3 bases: TGCAGTGCTAGGGAGAACAGGGAAGCGGGCTACACCTTC.

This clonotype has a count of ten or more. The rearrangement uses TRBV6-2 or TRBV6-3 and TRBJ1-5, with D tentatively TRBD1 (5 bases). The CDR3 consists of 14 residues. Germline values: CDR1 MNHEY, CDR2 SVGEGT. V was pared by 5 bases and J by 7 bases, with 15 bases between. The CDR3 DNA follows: TGTGCCAGCAGTGCCCCACGGGGCGTCCAGCCCCAGCATTTT. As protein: CASSAPRGVQPQHF.

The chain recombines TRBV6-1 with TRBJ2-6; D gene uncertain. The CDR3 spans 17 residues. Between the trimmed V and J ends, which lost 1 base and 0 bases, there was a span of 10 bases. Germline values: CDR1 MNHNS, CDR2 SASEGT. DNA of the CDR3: TGTGCCAGCAGTGAAGACAGCCTACCCTCTGGGGCCAACGTCCTGACTTTC. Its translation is CASSEDSLPSGANVLTF.

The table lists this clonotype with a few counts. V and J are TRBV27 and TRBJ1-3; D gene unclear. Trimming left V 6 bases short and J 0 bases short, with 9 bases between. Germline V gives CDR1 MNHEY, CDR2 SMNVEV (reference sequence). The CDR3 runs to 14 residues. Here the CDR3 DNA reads TGTGCCAGCAGCTTAGGGTTCTCTGGAAACACCATATATTTT. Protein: CASSLGFSGNTIYF.

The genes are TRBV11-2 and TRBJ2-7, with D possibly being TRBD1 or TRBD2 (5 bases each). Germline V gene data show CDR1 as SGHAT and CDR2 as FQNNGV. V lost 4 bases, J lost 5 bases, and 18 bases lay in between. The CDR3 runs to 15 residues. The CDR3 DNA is TGTGCCAGCAGCTCGGGACCGCAGTTGAGCGACGAGCAGTACTTC. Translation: CASSSGPQLSDEQYF.

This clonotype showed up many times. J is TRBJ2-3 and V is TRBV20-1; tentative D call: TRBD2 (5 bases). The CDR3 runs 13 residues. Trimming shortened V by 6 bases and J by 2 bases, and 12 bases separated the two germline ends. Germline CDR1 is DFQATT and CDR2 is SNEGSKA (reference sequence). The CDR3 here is CSAQLGPTDTQYF. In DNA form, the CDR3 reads TGCAGTGCCCAACTAGGTCCCACAGATACGCAGTATTTT.

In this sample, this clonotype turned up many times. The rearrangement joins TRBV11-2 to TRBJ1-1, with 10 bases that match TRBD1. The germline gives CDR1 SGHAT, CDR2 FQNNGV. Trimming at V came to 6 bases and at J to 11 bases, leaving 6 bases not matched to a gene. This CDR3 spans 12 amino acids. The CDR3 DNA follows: TGTGCCAGCAGACAGACAGGGGGCTCGGCTTTCTTT. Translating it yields CASRQTGGSAFF.

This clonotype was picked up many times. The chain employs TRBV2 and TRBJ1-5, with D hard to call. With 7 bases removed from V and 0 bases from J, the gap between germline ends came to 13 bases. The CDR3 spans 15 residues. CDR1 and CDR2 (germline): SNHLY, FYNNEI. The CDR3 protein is CASTAQQPSNQPQHF. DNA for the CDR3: TGTGCCAGCACCGCGCAACAGCCTAGCAATCAGCCCCAGCATTTT.

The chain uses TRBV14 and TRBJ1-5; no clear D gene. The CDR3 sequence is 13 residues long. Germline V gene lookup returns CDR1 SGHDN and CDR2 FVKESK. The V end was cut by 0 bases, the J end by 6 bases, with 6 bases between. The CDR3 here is CASSQELGQPQHF. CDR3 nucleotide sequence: TGTGCCAGCAGCCAAGAACTAGGTCAGCCCCAGCATTTT.

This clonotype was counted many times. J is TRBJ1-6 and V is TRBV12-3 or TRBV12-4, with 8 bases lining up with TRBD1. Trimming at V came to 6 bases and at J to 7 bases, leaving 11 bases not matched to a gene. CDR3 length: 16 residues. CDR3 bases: TGTGCCAGCAGGGACCGGACAGGGTCGCGGAATTCACCCCTCCACTTT. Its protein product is CASRDRTGSRNSPLHF.

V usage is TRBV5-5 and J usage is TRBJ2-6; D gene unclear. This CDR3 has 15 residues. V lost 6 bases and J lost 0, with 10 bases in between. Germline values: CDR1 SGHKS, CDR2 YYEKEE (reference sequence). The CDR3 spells CASKQQYSGANVLTF. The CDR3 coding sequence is TGTGCCAGCAAGCAACAGTACTCTGGGGCCAACGTCCTGACTTTC.

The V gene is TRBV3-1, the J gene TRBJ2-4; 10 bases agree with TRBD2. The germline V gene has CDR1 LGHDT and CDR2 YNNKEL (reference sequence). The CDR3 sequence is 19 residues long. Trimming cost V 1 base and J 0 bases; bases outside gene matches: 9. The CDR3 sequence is CASSQVSGRVNLAKNIQYF. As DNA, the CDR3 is TGTGCCAGCAGCCAAGTGAGCGGGAGGGTTAATCTAGCCAAAAACATTCAGTACTTC.

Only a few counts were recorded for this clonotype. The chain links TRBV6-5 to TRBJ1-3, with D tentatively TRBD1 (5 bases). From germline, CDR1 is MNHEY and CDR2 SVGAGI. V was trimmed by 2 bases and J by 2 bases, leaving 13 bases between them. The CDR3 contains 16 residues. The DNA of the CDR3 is TGTGCCAGCAGTTACGCACAGGCTCTTCCTGGAAACACCATATATTTT. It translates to CASSYAQALPGNTIYF.

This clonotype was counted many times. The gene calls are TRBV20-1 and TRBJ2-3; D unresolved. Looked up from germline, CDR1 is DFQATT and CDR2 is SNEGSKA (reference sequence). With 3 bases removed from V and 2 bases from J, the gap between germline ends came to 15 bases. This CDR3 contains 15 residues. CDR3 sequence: CSASGPPLATDTQYF. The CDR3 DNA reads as TGCAGTGCTAGCGGACCTCCCCTGGCCACAGATACGCAGTATTTT.